These T cell receptor beta chains were read from a single sample in a study of blood T cells in healthy people across ages. One entry per CDR3 protein results from TCRdb running MiXCR on the 5' RACE reads. Among some 1,500,000 distinct CDR3 sequences, roughly two fifths were seen once, and the ten largest hold 4%. Sequenced material: blood. The receptors come from a woman aged 18-29 years in good health. Both conserved end residues are part of each CDR3. Fields, in order: clone size, D gene, V gene, J gene, CDR3 DNA, CDR3 protein. D genes are given only for firm matches. Clone size, where shown, is once, few, many, or a class for clones that have expanded.

clone_size: few
d_call: TRBD2
v_call: TRBV12-3/TRBV12-4
j_call: TRBJ2-1
cdr3_nt: TGTGCCAGCAGTTTACTAGCGGGAGTTCGGTTCTTC
cdr3_aa: CASSLLAGVRFF

clone_size: .
d_call: TRBD2
v_call: TRBV27
j_call: TRBJ2-1
cdr3_nt: TGTGCCAGCAGTTCCCGACTAGCGGGAGAGGGTGAGCAGTTCTTC
cdr3_aa: CASSSRLAGEGEQFF

clone_size: .
d_call: TRBD2
v_call: TRBV20-1
j_call: TRBJ2-5
cdr3_nt: TGCAGTGCTAGACAGACTAGCGCGGGTGAGACCCAGTACTTC
cdr3_aa: CSARQTSAGETQYF

clone_size: few
d_call: .
v_call: TRBV7-9
j_call: TRBJ2-3
cdr3_nt: TGTGCCAGCACCCAAGGGGGAAGTGGGTATTTT
cdr3_aa: CASTQGGSGYF

clone_size: few
d_call: TRBD1
v_call: TRBV20-1
j_call: TRBJ1-5
cdr3_nt: TGCAGTGCTAGACCCCCGGACAGGTCCAACCAGCCCCAGCATTTT
cdr3_aa: CSARPPDRSNQPQHF

clone_size: .
d_call: .
v_call: TRBV13
j_call: TRBJ2-5
cdr3_nt: TGTGCCAGCAGCTCGGATAGCATTTCTGAGACCCAGTACTTC
cdr3_aa: CASSSDSISETQYF

clone_size: few
d_call: TRBD1
v_call: TRBV7-9
j_call: TRBJ1-1
cdr3_nt: TGTGCCAGCAGCCTTCCCCCCACAGGGGGGGTTGAAGCTTTCTTT
cdr3_aa: CASSLPPTGGVEAFF

clone_size: .
d_call: .
v_call: TRBV20-1
j_call: TRBJ2-1
cdr3_nt: TGCAGTGCTAGAACATCCGCCCTTGCGCCGTACGGTGAGCAGTTCTTC
cdr3_aa: CSARTSALAPYGEQFF

clone_size: .
d_call: .
v_call: TRBV9
j_call: TRBJ2-7
cdr3_nt: TGTGCCAGCAGCGTAGAGGAGGAAAGCTACGAGCAGTACTTC
cdr3_aa: CASSVEEESYEQYF

clone_size: few
d_call: TRBD2
v_call: TRBV20-1
j_call: TRBJ2-3
cdr3_nt: TGCAGTGCTAGGACTAGCCTCACAGATACGCAGTATTTT
cdr3_aa: CSARTSLTDTQYF

clone_size: .
d_call: .
v_call: TRBV10-3
j_call: TRBJ1-4
cdr3_nt: TGTGCCATCAAAGGTGGCCTTTCCGAAAAACTGTTTTTT
cdr3_aa: CAIKGGLSEKLFF

clone_size: .
d_call: TRBD1
v_call: TRBV27
j_call: TRBJ1-2
cdr3_nt: TGTGCCAGCAGTTTAAAGGACAGGGGTATCTATGGCTACACCTTC
cdr3_aa: CASSLKDRGIYGYTF

clone_size: once
d_call: .
v_call: TRBV20-1
j_call: TRBJ1-5
cdr3_nt: TGCAGTGCTAGGCCAGATGGCAATCAGCCCCAGCATTTT
cdr3_aa: CSARPDGNQPQHF

clone_size: .
d_call: .
v_call: TRBV3-1
j_call: TRBJ2-3
cdr3_nt: TGTGCCAGCACCGAAAGTTGGAGCACAGATACGCAGTATTTT
cdr3_aa: CASTESWSTDTQYF

clone_size: .
d_call: TRBD1
v_call: TRBV12-3/TRBV12-4
j_call: TRBJ1-4
cdr3_nt: TGTGCCAGCAGTCCCGTTCGGGGGACAGGGAGAGAAAAACTGTTTTTT
cdr3_aa: CASSPVRGTGREKLFF

clone_size: .
d_call: TRBD1
v_call: TRBV7-2
j_call: TRBJ2-1
cdr3_nt: TGTGCCAGCAGACAGGGGCATGAGCAGTTCTTC
cdr3_aa: CASRQGHEQFF

clone_size: few
d_call: .
v_call: TRBV28
j_call: TRBJ1-2
cdr3_nt: TGTGCCAGCAGACAGGGTTCTAACTATGGCTACACCTTC
cdr3_aa: CASRQGSNYGYTF

clone_size: .
d_call: .
v_call: TRBV19
j_call: TRBJ2-7
cdr3_nt: TGTGCCAGTAGTATGGTGGACTACTCCGAGCAGTACTTC
cdr3_aa: CASSMVDYSEQYF

clone_size: .
d_call: .
v_call: TRBV29-1
j_call: TRBJ1-2
cdr3_nt: TGCAGCGTTGTTCTTGGGCAGAGCAACTATGGCTACACCTTC
cdr3_aa: CSVVLGQSNYGYTF

clone_size: .
d_call: TRBD2
v_call: TRBV5-4
j_call: TRBJ2-1
cdr3_nt: TGTGCCAGCAGCTCCGGGACTAGCGGGGCCACTCGGAATGAGCAGTTCTTC
cdr3_aa: CASSSGTSGATRNEQFF

clone_size: few
d_call: .
v_call: TRBV27
j_call: TRBJ1-2
cdr3_nt: TGTGCCAGCAGCCTAGATCCAGAATTCTCATACACCTTC
cdr3_aa: CASSLDPEFSYTF

clone_size: many
d_call: TRBD2
v_call: TRBV10-3
j_call: TRBJ2-3
cdr3_nt: TGTGCCATCAGTGAGGAACTAGCGGGGGCAGATACGCAGTATTTT
cdr3_aa: CAISEELAGADTQYF

clone_size: once
d_call: TRBD1
v_call: TRBV29-1
j_call: TRBJ1-5
cdr3_nt: TGCAGCGTTGAAACGGGACAGGGGATCAATCAGCCCCAGCATTTT
cdr3_aa: CSVETGQGINQPQHF

clone_size: .
d_call: .
v_call: TRBV7-3
j_call: TRBJ2-2
cdr3_nt: TGTGCCAGCAGCCCAATAACCACCGGGGAGCTGTTTTTT
cdr3_aa: CASSPITTGELFF

clone_size: .
d_call: .
v_call: TRBV6-6
j_call: TRBJ1-1
cdr3_nt: TGTGCCAGCAGTATATGGGGAACTGAAGCTTTCTTT
cdr3_aa: CASSIWGTEAFF

clone_size: few
d_call: TRBD1
v_call: TRBV7-2
j_call: TRBJ2-5
cdr3_nt: TGTGCCAGCAGCGCCCCGACAGGGGGCGCAGAGACCCAGTACTTC
cdr3_aa: CASSAPTGGAETQYF

clone_size: few
d_call: .
v_call: TRBV12-3/TRBV12-4
j_call: TRBJ2-1
cdr3_nt: TGTGCCAGCAGTTGGGACCACAATGAGCAGTTCTTC
cdr3_aa: CASSWDHNEQFF

clone_size: few
d_call: TRBD2
v_call: TRBV9
j_call: TRBJ2-1
cdr3_nt: TGTGCCAGCAGCGTAGGAGGGAGGGGCGACCCTTCCAGCTCCTACAATGAGCAGTTCTTC
cdr3_aa: CASSVGGRGDPSSSYNEQFF

clone_size: .
d_call: TRBD2
v_call: TRBV5-1
j_call: TRBJ2-3
cdr3_nt: TGCGCCAGCAGCTTCTCGTTCGTGGGAGGGCCCCCAGATACGCAGTATTTT
cdr3_aa: CASSFSFVGGPPDTQYF

clone_size: .
d_call: TRBD2
v_call: TRBV28
j_call: TRBJ2-7
cdr3_nt: TGTGCCAGCAGTTTATGGTCTAGCGGGAGGTTGAACGAGCAGTACTTC
cdr3_aa: CASSLWSSGRLNEQYF

clone_size: few
d_call: .
v_call: TRBV28
j_call: TRBJ2-5
cdr3_nt: TGTGCCAGCAGTTTAGGTGGGAGAGTTATTGAGACCCAGTACTTC
cdr3_aa: CASSLGGRVIETQYF

clone_size: once
d_call: TRBD2
v_call: TRBV27
j_call: TRBJ2-7
cdr3_nt: TGTGCCAGCAGCCCACCCCCTAGCGGGAGTTCATACGAGCAGTACTTC
cdr3_aa: CASSPPPSGSSYEQYF

clone_size: .
d_call: TRBD1
v_call: TRBV20-1
j_call: TRBJ1-2
cdr3_nt: TGCAGGCCGGGACAGGGGGTAGAGAACTATGGCTACACCTTC
cdr3_aa: CRPGQGVENYGYTF

clone_size: .
d_call: TRBD2
v_call: TRBV6-5
j_call: TRBJ2-1
cdr3_nt: TGTGCCAGCAGTTACTCGAGGCGGGGGGTGGGAAATGAGCAGTTCTTC
cdr3_aa: CASSYSRRGVGNEQFF

clone_size: few
d_call: TRBD2
v_call: TRBV5-1
j_call: TRBJ2-3
cdr3_nt: TGCGCCAGCAGCTTGGCATCCAGCGGGAGTCCCCACACAGATACGCAGTATTTT
cdr3_aa: CASSLASSGSPHTDTQYF

clone_size: .
d_call: TRBD2
v_call: TRBV10-3
j_call: TRBJ2-7
cdr3_nt: TGTGCCATCAGCCGGACTAGCTGGGACGATGAGCAGTACTTC
cdr3_aa: CAISRTSWDDEQYF

clone_size: few
d_call: .
v_call: TRBV24-1
j_call: TRBJ2-3
cdr3_nt: TGTGCCACCAGTGACGGGGCTACAGATACGCAGTATTTT
cdr3_aa: CATSDGATDTQYF

clone_size: few
d_call: .
v_call: TRBV15
j_call: TRBJ1-1
cdr3_nt: TGTGCCACCAGCAGAGATTCCGGGTTCGGCGCTGAAGCTTTCTTT
cdr3_aa: CATSRDSGFGAEAFF

clone_size: .
d_call: TRBD1
v_call: TRBV7-2
j_call: TRBJ2-3
cdr3_nt: TGTGCCAGCATCACCGGACTTGGACAGGGGGTCTCGGATACGCAGTATTTT
cdr3_aa: CASITGLGQGVSDTQYF

clone_size: few
d_call: .
v_call: TRBV29-1
j_call: TRBJ1-1
cdr3_nt: TGCAGCGTTGATCCGGCGGGCACTGAAGCTTTCTTT
cdr3_aa: CSVDPAGTEAFF

clone_size: few
d_call: .
v_call: TRBV2
j_call: TRBJ1-6
cdr3_nt: TGTGCCAGCAGCCCGAGGACCCAACGGAATTCACCCCTCCACTTT
cdr3_aa: CASSPRTQRNSPLHF

clone_size: .
d_call: TRBD2
v_call: TRBV6-5
j_call: TRBJ2-3
cdr3_nt: TGTGCCAGCAGTTACGGGACTAGCCTCACAGATACGCAGTATTTT
cdr3_aa: CASSYGTSLTDTQYF

clone_size: .
d_call: .
v_call: TRBV27
j_call: TRBJ2-3
cdr3_nt: TGTGCCAGCAGTTTTTCAGGAGGGCGTATGTATTTT
cdr3_aa: CASSFSGGRMYF

clone_size: .
d_call: .
v_call: TRBV10-3
j_call: TRBJ1-2
cdr3_nt: TGTGCCATCGGAACCGGGGAGCCGCTAGTCTATGGCTACACCTTC
cdr3_aa: CAIGTGEPLVYGYTF

clone_size: .
d_call: .
v_call: TRBV27
j_call: TRBJ2-3
cdr3_nt: TGTGCCAGCAGTTTAAAGCAGTACACAGATACGCAGTATTTT
cdr3_aa: CASSLKQYTDTQYF

clone_size: .
d_call: TRBD2
v_call: TRBV25-1
j_call: TRBJ2-5
cdr3_nt: TGTGCCAGCAGTGAATCTAGCGGGGGCCGTACACAGTACTTC
cdr3_aa: CASSESSGGRTQYF

clone_size: few
d_call: TRBD1
v_call: TRBV5-4
j_call: TRBJ1-1
cdr3_nt: TGTGCCAGCAGCCGACCACCGGGACAGATGAACACTGAAGCTTTCTTT
cdr3_aa: CASSRPPGQMNTEAFF

clone_size: few
d_call: TRBD1
v_call: TRBV6-1
j_call: TRBJ1-5
cdr3_nt: TGTGCCAGCAGTGAGCCGGGTCAGGGGGTCAGCGAAAATCAGCCCCAGCATTTT
cdr3_aa: CASSEPGQGVSENQPQHF

clone_size: .
d_call: .
v_call: TRBV4-3
j_call: TRBJ1-5
cdr3_nt: TGCGCCAGCAGCATTAGGTATAGCAATCAGCCCCAGCATTTT
cdr3_aa: CASSIRYSNQPQHF

clone_size: .
d_call: .
v_call: TRBV12-3/TRBV12-4
j_call: TRBJ1-3
cdr3_nt: TGTGCCAGCAGTCCGCGGGGTGGTGGAAACACCATATATTTT
cdr3_aa: CASSPRGGGNTIYF

clone_size: few
d_call: .
v_call: TRBV4-1
j_call: TRBJ2-1
cdr3_nt: TGCGCCAGCAGCCACGGGACGGTGGCACCGGAGCAGTTCTTC
cdr3_aa: CASSHGTVAPEQFF

clone_size: .
d_call: TRBD2
v_call: TRBV6-1
j_call: TRBJ2-1
cdr3_nt: TGTGCCAGCAGTGCCCCTAGCGGGGGAACGGACAATGAGCAGTTCTTC
cdr3_aa: CASSAPSGGTDNEQFF

clone_size: .
d_call: TRBD2
v_call: TRBV25-1
j_call: TRBJ2-1
cdr3_nt: TGTGCCAGCAGTGACACTAGCGGGAGGGCCTACAATGAGCAGTTCTTC
cdr3_aa: CASSDTSGRAYNEQFF

clone_size: .
d_call: .
v_call: TRBV9
j_call: TRBJ2-7
cdr3_nt: TGTGCCAGCAGCATTGGGTACAATGAGCAGTACTTC
cdr3_aa: CASSIGYNEQYF